A single sample is the source of the 27 T cell receptor beta chains below, sequenced in a study of cytomegalovirus exposure and HLA in healthy donors (dated by TCRdb to 2016 to 2017). The library was made by the immunoSEQ multiplex PCR assay. For the multiplex PCR, a mixture combining 60 forward primers for TCR Vbeta segments and 13 reverse primers for TCR Jbeta segments was used. TCRdb obtained this table from immuneACCESS and retained in-frame rearrangements with V and J assigned. These tables miss some clones; where compared with another copy, unresolved V genes account for less than half of the shortfall, and the remainder is unexplained. This sample is represented by some 180,000 clones; about 83% of them were singletons. The ten biggest clones cover approximately 2.9% of the sample. The sequenced material came from PBMCs. Receptor source: a female donor in good health and CMV-seronegative.

This clone was detected only once. Relative to the germline gene, one junction end is altered; a read error may explain this. The rearrangement links TRBV7-2 to TRBJ2-3, with 8 bases that match TRBD1. Germline CDR1 reads SGHTA; CDR2 reads FQGNSA. The CDR3 length is 19 residues. For the CDR3, the DNA is TGTGCCACCAGCCTACCAGGGGGCTTTTGGGGGAGTGGTGTAGATACGCAGTATTTT. Its translation: CATSLPGGFWGSGVDTQYF.

This chain joins TRBV4-2 and TRBJ1-5; D is ambiguous. The CDR3 has 15 amino acids. Trimming removed 0 bases from V and 0 bases from J, with 6 bases in between. In germline, CDR1 is LGHNA, CDR2 YNFKEQ. The CDR3: CASSQDSTSNQPQHF. As DNA, the CDR3 is TGTGCCAGCAGCCAAGATAGCACTAGCAATCAGCCCCAGCATTTT.

The rearrangement joins TRBV6-5 to TRBJ2-7; 7 bases align to TRBD1. Germline CDR1 reads MNHEY; CDR2 reads SVGAGI. The CDR3 length is 14 residues. J lost 0 bases, V lost 4 bases, and 3 bases had no gene match. The CDR3 here is CASSSTGSSYEQYF. As DNA, the CDR3 is TGTGCCAGCAGTTCGACAGGGAGCTCCTACGAGCAGTACTTC.

This clone was seen only once. The chain employs TRBV29-1 and TRBJ2-7, with D uncertain. There are 14 residues in the CDR3. The germline gives CDR1 SQVTM, CDR2 ANQGSEA. Trimming left V 4 bases short and J 1 base short, with 14 bases between. CDR3 coding DNA: TGCAGCGTTGTTGTTGGCCAGGTTTCCTACGAGCAGTACTTC. Its protein is CSVVVGQVSYEQYF.

This clone has only a few counts. The chain carries TRBV6-6 and TRBJ1-6; 7 positions match TRBD1. CDR3 length equals 14 residues. With V trimmed by 6 bases and J by 7 bases, 6 bases remained unmatched. CDR1 is MNHNY and CDR2 is SVGAGI in the germline V gene (reference sequence). Here the CDR3 reads CASSQKGANSPLHF. DNA for the CDR3: TGTGCCAGCAGCCAGAAGGGGGCGAATTCACCCCTCCACTTT.

The V gene is TRBV6-6, the J gene TRBJ1-6, with 8 bases lining up with TRBD1. In germline, CDR1 is MNHNY, CDR2 SVGAGI (reference sequence). Trimming took 6 bases from V and 7 from J; bases not matched to a gene: 8. CDR3 size: 15 residues. CDR3 in DNA: TGTGCCAGCAGGCCCCGGCAGGGGGCGAATTCACCCCTCCACTTT. Translated, it gives CASRPRQGANSPLHF.

The chain couples TRBV7-9 to TRBJ2-7, with D tentatively TRBD1 (6 bases). CDR1 is SEHNR and CDR2 is FQNEAQ in the germline V gene (reference sequence). Trimming removed 5 bases from V and 1 base from J, with 15 bases in between. The CDR3 sequence is 15 residues long. The CDR3 spells CASSLGAGESYEQYF. The CDR3 nucleotides are TGTGCCAGCAGCCTGGGGGCAGGGGAGTCCTACGAGCAGTACTTC.

CDR3 coding DNA: TGTGCCAGCTCACCATCGGTCGGTTACACAGATACGCAGTATTTT. Translation gives CASSPSVGYTDTQYF. The chain employs TRBV18 and TRBJ2-3, with D unresolved. Germline-derived CDR1 and CDR2 are KGHSH and LQKENI. The CDR3 is 15 amino acids. Trimming removed 2 bases at V and 2 bases at J, with 11 bases between. Complete variable domain (other parts from reference TRBV18 and TRBJ2-3): NAGVMQNPRHLVRRRGQEARLRCSPMKGHSHVYWYRQLPEEGLKFMVYLQKENIIDESGMPKERFSAEFPKEGPSILRIQQVVRGDSAAYFCASSPSVGYTDTQYFGPGTRLTVL.

The chain has TRBV7-2 and TRBJ1-2, with TRBD1 matching 7 bases. Per germline, CDR1 SGHTA and CDR2 FQGNSA. There are 17 residues in the CDR3. Trimming cost V 2 bases and J 0 bases; bases outside gene matches: 9. Written as DNA, the CDR3 is TGTGCCAGCAGCTTATGGCCAGGGGGACCCTCTAACTATGGCTACACCTTC. It is translated as CASSLWPGGPSNYGYTF.

The chain links TRBV7-8 to TRBJ1-2; D is unresolved. The CDR3 is 15 amino acids. Per germline, CDR1 SGHVS and CDR2 FQNEAQ. V lost 2 bases and J 1 base, leaving 11 bases between the germline ends. The CDR3 sequence is CASSLLTGFNYGYTF. CDR3 bases: TGTGCCAGCAGCTTACTGACGGGATTTAACTATGGCTACACCTTC.

The chain is built from TRBV27 and TRBJ1-2, with D possibly being TRBD1 (5 bases). V lost 3 bases and J lost 2, with 7 bases in between. Germline V lookup: CDR1 MNHEY, CDR2 SMNVEV (reference sequence). This CDR3 has 13 amino acids. CDR3 residues: CASSLTANYGYTF. The CDR3 nucleotides read TGTGCCAGCAGTTTGACAGCCAACTATGGCTACACCTTC.

The rearrangement uses TRBV6-7 and TRBJ1-3, with D tentatively TRBD1 (5 bases). TRBV6-7 is placed among ORFs of uncertain function. This CDR3 is built from 14 residues. V shed 2 bases and J shed 3 bases, with 8 bases lying between them. The CDR3 nucleotides are TGTGCCAGCAGTTACAGGGGAAGTGGAAACACCATATATTTT. Translated, it gives CASSYRGSGNTIYF.

The chain employs TRBV7-9 and TRBJ2-6; 7 bases align to TRBD2. The CDR3 is made up of 17 amino acids. V lost 1 base and J lost 0; bases outside the gene matches: 3. The germline V gene encodes CDR1 SEHNR and CDR2 FQNEAQ (reference sequence). The CDR3 loop reads CASSLGLANSGANVLTF. In DNA form, the CDR3 reads TGTGCCAGCAGCTTAGGACTAGCTAACTCTGGGGCCAACGTCCTGACTTTC.

This chain joins TRBV15 and TRBJ2-1, with 9 bases matching TRBD2. Germline-derived CDR1 and CDR2 are LNHNV and YYDKDF (reference sequence). The CDR3 has 16 residues. J was trimmed by 8 bases and V by 4 bases; bases with no gene match: 12. As DNA, the CDR3 is TGTGCCACCAGCACAGTCGGGCGGGAGGGCCGTGATGAGCAGTTCTTC. It specifies CATSTVGREGRDEQFF.

This rearrangement joins TRBV7-9 to TRBJ1-1; D may be TRBD1 (6 bases). V was pared by 5 bases and J by 5 bases, with 21 bases between. This CDR3 has 16 amino acids. Germline CDR1 and CDR2: SEHNR and FQNEAQ (reference sequence). The CDR3 sequence: CASSPWTATVGTEAFF. CDR3 sequence (DNA): TGTGCCAGCAGCCCGTGGACAGCTACCGTAGGTACTGAAGCTTTCTTT.

This rearrangement joins TRBV5-4 to TRBJ1-2; TRBD1 is a possible D gene (5 bases). Trimming stripped 5 bases from V and 3 bases from J, with 14 bases between. The CDR3 loop spans 14 amino acids. CDR1 is SGHNT and CDR2 is YYREEE in the germline V gene (reference sequence). The CDR3 nucleotides are TGTGCCAGCAGAGCCAAAGGGGAGGACTATGGCTACACCTTC. Translated, it gives CASRAKGEDYGYTF.

This sequence joins TRBV28 and TRBJ2-1, with a possible D match to TRBD1 (5 bases). The CDR3 sequence is 19 residues long. In germline, CDR1 is MDHEN, CDR2 SYDVKM. Deletions cut 6 bases from V and 4 bases from J, with 28 bases between. CDR3 sequence (DNA): TGTGCCAGCAGACCCCGGGCAGGGTTATTGGGGCATATATACAATGAGCAGTTCTTC. Translating gives CASRPRAGLLGHIYNEQFF.

This chain links TRBV28 with TRBJ2-5; 13 bases fit TRBD2. The CDR3 is 17 amino acids. Germline V gives CDR1 MDHEN, CDR2 SYDVKM. J was trimmed by 2 bases and V by 1 base; bases with no gene match: 4. The chain's CDR3 is CASSLSQTSGRQETQYF. CDR3 DNA: TGTGCCAGCAGTTTATCCCAGACTAGCGGGAGGCAAGAGACCCAGTACTTC.

The chain employs TRBV5-4 and TRBJ2-5; possible D gene TRBD2, 5 bases. This CDR3 contains 16 residues. The V end lost 4 bases, the J end lost 1 base, and 17 bases lay between the germline ends. Germline V gives CDR1 SGHNT, CDR2 YYREEE (reference sequence). As DNA, the CDR3 is TGTGCCAGCAGCAAGGTCTCCGGACTGGGCCAAGAGACCCAGTACTTC. Its translation: CASSKVSGLGQETQYF.

The chain is built from TRBV7-2 and TRBJ1-1; 9 bases align to TRBD1. Trimming cost V 6 bases and J 2 bases; bases outside gene matches: 7. The CDR3 runs 15 residues. Germline loops: CDR1 SGHTA, CDR2 FQGNSA. In nucleotides, the CDR3 is TGTGCCAGCAGTTGGGACAGGGCCCTAAACACTGAAGCTTTCTTT. Protein product: CASSWDRALNTEAFF. The variable domain in full, with the rest retrieved from reference TRBV7-2 and TRBJ1-1, is GAGVSQSPSNKVTEKGKDVELRCDPISGHTALYWYRQSLGQGLEFLIYFQGNSAPDKSGLPSDRFSAERTGGSVSTLTIQRTQQEDSAVYLCASSWDRALNTEAFFGQGTRLTVV.

The rearrangement joins TRBV15 to TRBJ2-6, with D hard to call. Germline lookup yields CDR1 LNHNV and CDR2 YYDKDF (reference sequence). The CDR3 runs to 15 residues. With 9 bases removed from V and 1 base from J, the gap between germline ends came to 13 bases. CDR3 in DNA: TGTGCCACGGCCGAACGGGTTTCTGGGGCCAACGTCCTGACTTTC. It translates to CATAERVSGANVLTF.

The gene calls are TRBV7-2 and TRBJ2-1; TRBD1 might be the D (5 bases). The CDR3 has 14 residues. V was trimmed by 2 bases and J by 2 bases, leaving 7 bases between them. From germline, CDR1 is SGHTA and CDR2 FQGNSA. This chain's CDR3 is CASSLMGPYNEQFF. CDR3 bases: TGTGCCAGCAGCTTAATGGGGCCCTACAATGAGCAGTTCTTC. Supplemented by reference TRBV7-2 and TRBJ2-1, the full variable domain reads GAGVSQSPSNKVTEKGKDVELRCDPISGHTALYWYRQSLGQGLEFLIYFQGNSAPDKSGLPSDRFSAERTGGSVSTLTIQRTQQEDSAVYLCASSLMGPYNEQFFGPGTRLTVL.

Note on this clone: The same CDR3 also results from other DNA sequences found in this sample. The V call is TRBV7-9, the J call TRBJ2-3; a weak D match, TRBD1 (5 bases). The CDR3 totals 14 residues. Trimming left V 3 bases short and J 0 bases short, with 7 bases between. Germline V gene sequence: CDR1 SEHNR, CDR2 FQNEAQ (reference sequence). CDR3 in DNA: TGTGCCAGCAGCTTTTCAGGGAGCACAGATACGCAGTATTTT. It yields the protein CASSFSGSTDTQYF.

CDR3 in DNA: TGTGCCAGCATCGCCCCGCGGGGGGCCATGTACGAGCAGTACTTC. This sequence encodes CASIAPRGAMYEQYF. The V gene is TRBV28, the J gene TRBJ2-7; TRBD2 matches 8 bases. With 7 bases clipped from V and 4 bases from J, the junction kept 12 bases outside the gene matches. CDR3 size: 15 residues. Germline CDR1 and CDR2: MDHEN and SYDVKM.

The CDR3 here is CASSTGDRNSPLHF. CDR3 in DNA: TGTGCCAGCAGCACTGGGGACAGAAATTCACCCCTCCACTTT. The chain employs TRBV6-6 and TRBJ1-6, with 7 nucleotides matching TRBD1. The ends lost 6 bases at V and 7 bases at J; junction bases unmatched: 6. The CDR3 spans 14 residues. Germline V gives CDR1 MNHNY, CDR2 SVGAGI (reference sequence).

V is TRBV15 and J is TRBJ1-5; a weak D match, TRBD1 (5 bases). The CDR3 has 14 residues. V was cut by 6 bases and J by 0 bases, with 9 bases left in between. The germline V gene has CDR1 LNHNV and CDR2 YYDKDF (reference sequence). This chain's CDR3 is CATRGAYSNQPQHF. The CDR3 region has the DNA TGTGCCACCAGAGGGGCGTATAGCAATCAGCCCCAGCATTTT.

This sequence joins TRBV5-1 and TRBJ2-3, with 9 bases aligning to TRBD2. With 3 bases clipped from V and 1 base from J, the junction kept 3 bases outside the gene matches. The CDR3 totals 15 residues. The germline V gene encodes CDR1 SGHRS and CDR2 YFSETQ. The CDR3 is CASSSLAGGTDTQYF. The CDR3 region has the DNA TGCGCCAGCAGCTCCTTAGCGGGAGGCACAGATACGCAGTATTTT.